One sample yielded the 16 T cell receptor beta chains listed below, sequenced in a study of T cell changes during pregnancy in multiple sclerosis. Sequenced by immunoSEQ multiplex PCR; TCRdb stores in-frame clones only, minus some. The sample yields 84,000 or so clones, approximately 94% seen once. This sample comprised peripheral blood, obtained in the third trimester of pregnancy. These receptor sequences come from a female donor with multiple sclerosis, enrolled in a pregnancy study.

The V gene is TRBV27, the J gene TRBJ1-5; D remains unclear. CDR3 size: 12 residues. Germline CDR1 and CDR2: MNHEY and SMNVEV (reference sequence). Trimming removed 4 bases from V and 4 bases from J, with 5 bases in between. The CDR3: CASSSLNQPQHF. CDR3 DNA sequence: TGTGCCAGCAGTTCCTTGAATCAGCCCCAGCATTTT.

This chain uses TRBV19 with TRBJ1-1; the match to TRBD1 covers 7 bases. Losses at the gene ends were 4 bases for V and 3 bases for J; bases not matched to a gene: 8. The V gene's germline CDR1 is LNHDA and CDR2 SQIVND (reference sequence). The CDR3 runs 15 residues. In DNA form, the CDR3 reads TGTGCCAGTAGTACTCGGGACAGACCCGACACTGAAGCTTTCTTT. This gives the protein CASSTRDRPDTEAFF.

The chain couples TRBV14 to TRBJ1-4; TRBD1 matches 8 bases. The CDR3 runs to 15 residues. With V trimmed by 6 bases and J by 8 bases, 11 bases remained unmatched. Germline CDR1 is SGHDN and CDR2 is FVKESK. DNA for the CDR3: TGTGCCAGCAGGCTTAAACAGGGGGGAACAGAAAAACTGTTTTTT. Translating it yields CASRLKQGGTEKLFF.

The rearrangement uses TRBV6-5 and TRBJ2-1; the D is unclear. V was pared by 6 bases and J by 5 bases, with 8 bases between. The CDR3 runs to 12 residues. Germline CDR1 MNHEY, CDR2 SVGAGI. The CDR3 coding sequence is TGTGCCAGCAGACGCTACGACAATGAGCAGTTCTTC. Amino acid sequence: CASRRYDNEQFF.

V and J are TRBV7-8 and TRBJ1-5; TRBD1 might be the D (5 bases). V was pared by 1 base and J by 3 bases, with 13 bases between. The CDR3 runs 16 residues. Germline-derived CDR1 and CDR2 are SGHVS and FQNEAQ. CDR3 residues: CASSLVGARNNQPQHF. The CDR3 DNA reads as TGTGCCAGCAGCTTAGTAGGGGCACGTAACAATCAGCCCCAGCATTTT.

The DNA for the CDR3 is TGTGCCAGCTCACTTGGGACAGACTATGGCTACACCTTC. Translated: CASSLGTDYGYTF. The rearrangement joins TRBV18 to TRBJ1-2; 7 positions agree with TRBD1. There are 13 residues in the CDR3. J was trimmed by 3 bases and V by 4 bases; bases with no gene match: 2. Looked up from germline, CDR1 is KGHSH and CDR2 is LQKENI.

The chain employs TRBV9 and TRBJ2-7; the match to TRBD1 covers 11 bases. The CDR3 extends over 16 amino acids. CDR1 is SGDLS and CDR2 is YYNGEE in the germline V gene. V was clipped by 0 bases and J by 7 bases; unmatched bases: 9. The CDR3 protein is CASSVDWTGGAGEQYF. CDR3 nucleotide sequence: TGTGCCAGCAGCGTAGATTGGACAGGGGGCGCGGGGGAGCAGTACTTC. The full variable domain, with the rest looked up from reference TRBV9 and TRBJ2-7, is DSGVTQTPKHLITATGQRVTLRCSPRSGDLSVYWYQQSLDQGLQFLIQYYNGEERAKGNILERFSAQQFPDLHSELNLSSLELGDSALYFCASSVDWTGGAGEQYFGPGTRLTVT.

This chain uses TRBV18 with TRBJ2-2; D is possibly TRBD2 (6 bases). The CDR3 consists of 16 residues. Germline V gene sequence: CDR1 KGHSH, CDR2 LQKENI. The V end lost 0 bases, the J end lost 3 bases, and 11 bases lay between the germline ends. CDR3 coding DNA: TGTGCCAGCTCACCACCCCGGGACTCATACACCGGGGAGCTGTTTTTT. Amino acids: CASSPPRDSYTGELFF.

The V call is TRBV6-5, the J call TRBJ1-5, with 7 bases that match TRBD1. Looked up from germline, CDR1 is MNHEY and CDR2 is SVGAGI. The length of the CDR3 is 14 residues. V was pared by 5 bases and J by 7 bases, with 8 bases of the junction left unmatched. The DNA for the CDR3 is TGTGCCAGCAGTCGAACAGGGGTGGAACAGCCCCAGCATTTT. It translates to CASSRTGVEQPQHF.

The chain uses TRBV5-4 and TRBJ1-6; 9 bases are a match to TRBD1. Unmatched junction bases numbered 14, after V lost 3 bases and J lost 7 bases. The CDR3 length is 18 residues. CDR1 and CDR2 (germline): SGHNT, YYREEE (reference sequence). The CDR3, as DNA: TGTGCCAGCAGCTCGCCCGGGACAGGGAATAGGGCCAATTCACCCCTCCACTTT. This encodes CASSSPGTGNRANSPLHF. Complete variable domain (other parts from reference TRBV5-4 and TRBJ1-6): ETGVTQSPTHLIKTRGQQVTLRCSSQSGHNTVSWYQQALGQGPQFIFQYYREEENGRGNFPPRFSGLQFPNYSSELNVNALELDDSALYLCASSSPGTGNRANSPLHFGNGTRLTVT.

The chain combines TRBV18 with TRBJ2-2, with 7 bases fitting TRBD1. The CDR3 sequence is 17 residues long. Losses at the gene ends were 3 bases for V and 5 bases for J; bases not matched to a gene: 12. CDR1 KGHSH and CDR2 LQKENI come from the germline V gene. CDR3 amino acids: CASSPTFRGQVTGELFF. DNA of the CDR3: TGTGCCAGCTCACCGACTTTTAGAGGACAGGTGACCGGGGAGCTGTTTTTT.

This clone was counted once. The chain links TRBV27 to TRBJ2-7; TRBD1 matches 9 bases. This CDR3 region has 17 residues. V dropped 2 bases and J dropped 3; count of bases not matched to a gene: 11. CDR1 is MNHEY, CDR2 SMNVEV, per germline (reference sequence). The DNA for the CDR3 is TGTGCCAGCAGTTTAGAGGGGTACAGGGGGCGCCTCTACGAGCAGTACTTC. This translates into CASSLEGYRGRLYEQYF.

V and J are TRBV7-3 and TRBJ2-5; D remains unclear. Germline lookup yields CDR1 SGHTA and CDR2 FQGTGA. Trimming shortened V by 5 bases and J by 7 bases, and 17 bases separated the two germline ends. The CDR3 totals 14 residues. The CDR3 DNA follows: TGTGCCAGCAGCCCTACTCCTATCCCAGGGACCCAGTACTTC. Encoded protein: CASSPTPIPGTQYF.

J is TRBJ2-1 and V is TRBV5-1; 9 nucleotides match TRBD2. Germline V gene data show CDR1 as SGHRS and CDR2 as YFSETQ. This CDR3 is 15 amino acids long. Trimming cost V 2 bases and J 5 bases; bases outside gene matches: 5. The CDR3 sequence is CASSFPGGGDNEQFF. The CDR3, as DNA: TGCGCCAGCAGCTTCCCCGGCGGGGGGGACAATGAGCAGTTCTTC.

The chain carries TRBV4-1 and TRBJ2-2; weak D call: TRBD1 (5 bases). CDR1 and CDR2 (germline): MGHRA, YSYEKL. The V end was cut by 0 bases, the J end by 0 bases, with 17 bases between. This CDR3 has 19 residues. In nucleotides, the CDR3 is TGCGCCAGCAGCCAAGATCTTACGCGTGGCAGGGCGAACACCGGGGAGCTGTTTTTT. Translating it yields CASSQDLTRGRANTGELFF.

CDR3 sequence: CASSLAGQGLNSPLHF. Written as DNA, the CDR3 is TGTGCCAGCAGCTTGGCGGGACAGGGTCTTAATTCACCCCTCCACTTT. The chain carries TRBV5-4 and TRBJ1-6, with 9 bases lining up with TRBD1. CDR1 is SGHNT, CDR2 YYREEE, per germline (reference sequence). CDR3 length: 16 residues. Germline trimming cut 0 bases from V and 6 bases from J; bases unmatched to any gene: 4.